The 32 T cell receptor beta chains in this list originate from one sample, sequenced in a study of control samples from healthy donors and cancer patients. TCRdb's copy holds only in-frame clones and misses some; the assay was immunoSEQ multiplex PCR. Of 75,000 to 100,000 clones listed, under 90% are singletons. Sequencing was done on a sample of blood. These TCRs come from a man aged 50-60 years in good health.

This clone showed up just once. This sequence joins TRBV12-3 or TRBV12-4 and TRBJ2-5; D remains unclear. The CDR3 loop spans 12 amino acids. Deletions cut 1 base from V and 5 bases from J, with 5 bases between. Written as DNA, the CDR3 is TGTGCCAGCAGTTTAGGAGTCGAGACCCAGTACTTC. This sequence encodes CASSLGVETQYF.

The CDR3 DNA follows: TGTGCCTGGAGTGTACAAAGGGAGAATGAGCAGTTCTTC. It encodes CAWSVQRENEQFF. This chain connects TRBV30 to TRBJ2-1; possibly TRBD2 for D (5 bases). This CDR3 has 13 amino acids. Germline V lookup: CDR1 GTSNPN, CDR2 SVGIG (reference sequence). V lost 0 bases and J 7 bases, leaving 10 bases between the germline ends.

CDR3 sequence (DNA): TGTGCCAGCAGTCCCATCCCGGAAGCTTTCTTT. This gives the protein CASSPIPEAFF. The chain couples TRBV6-6 to TRBJ1-1; D is undetermined. Trimming stripped 5 bases from V and 8 bases from J, with 9 bases between. This CDR3 spans 11 amino acids. Per the germline V gene, CDR1 is MNHNY and CDR2 is SVGAGI (reference sequence).

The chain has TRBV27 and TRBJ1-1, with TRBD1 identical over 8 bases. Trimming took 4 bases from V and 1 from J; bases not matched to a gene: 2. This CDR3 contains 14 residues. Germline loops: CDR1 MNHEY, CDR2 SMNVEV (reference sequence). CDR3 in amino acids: CASSWDRRNTEAFF. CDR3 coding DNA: TGTGCCAGCAGTTGGGACAGGCGGAACACTGAAGCTTTCTTT.

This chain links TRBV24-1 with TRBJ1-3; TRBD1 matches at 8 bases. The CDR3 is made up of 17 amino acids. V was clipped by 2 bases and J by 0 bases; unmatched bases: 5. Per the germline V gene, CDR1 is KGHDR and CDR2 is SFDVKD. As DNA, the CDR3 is TGTGCCACCAGTGATTGGGGGACAGGACCCTCTGGAAACACCATATATTTT. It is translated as CATSDWGTGPSGNTIYF.

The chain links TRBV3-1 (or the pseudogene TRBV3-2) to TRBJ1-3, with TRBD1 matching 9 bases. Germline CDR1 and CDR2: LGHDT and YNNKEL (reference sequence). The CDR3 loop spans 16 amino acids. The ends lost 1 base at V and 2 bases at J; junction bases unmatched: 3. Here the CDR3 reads CASSQGGQGAGNTIYF. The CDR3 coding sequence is TGTGCCAGCAGCCAAGGGGGACAGGGTGCTGGAAACACCATATATTTT.

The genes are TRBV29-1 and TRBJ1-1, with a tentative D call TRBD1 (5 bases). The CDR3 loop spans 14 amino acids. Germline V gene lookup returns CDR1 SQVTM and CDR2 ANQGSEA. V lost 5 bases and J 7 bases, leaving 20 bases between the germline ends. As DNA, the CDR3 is TGCAGCGTTCACCGGGGACCTGTTATCGGTGAAGCTTTCTTT. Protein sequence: CSVHRGPVIGEAFF. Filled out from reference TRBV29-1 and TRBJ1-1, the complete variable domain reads SAVISQKPSRDICQRGTSLTIQCQVDSQVTMMFWYRQQPGQSLTLIATANQGSEATYESGFVIDKFPISRPNLTFSTLTVSNMSPEDSSIYLCSVHRGPVIGEAFFGQGTRLTVV.

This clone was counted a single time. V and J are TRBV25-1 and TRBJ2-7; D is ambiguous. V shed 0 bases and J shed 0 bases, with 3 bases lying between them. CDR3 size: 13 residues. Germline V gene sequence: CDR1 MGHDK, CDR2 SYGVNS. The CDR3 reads CASSEYHSYEQYF. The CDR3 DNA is TGTGCCAGCAGTGAATACCACTCCTACGAGCAGTACTTC.

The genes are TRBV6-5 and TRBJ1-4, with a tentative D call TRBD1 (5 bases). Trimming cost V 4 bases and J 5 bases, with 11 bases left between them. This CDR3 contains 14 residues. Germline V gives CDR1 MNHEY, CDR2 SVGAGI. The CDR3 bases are TGTGCCAGCAGTTTTGGGGCGGGGAATGAAAAACTGTTTTTT. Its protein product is CASSFGAGNEKLFF.

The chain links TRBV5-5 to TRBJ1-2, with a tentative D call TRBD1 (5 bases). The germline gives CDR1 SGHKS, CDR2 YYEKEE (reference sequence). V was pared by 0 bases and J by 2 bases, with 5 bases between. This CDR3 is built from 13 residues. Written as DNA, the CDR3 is TGTGCCAGCAGCTTGGAGGGGAACTATGGCTACACCTTC. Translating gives CASSLEGNYGYTF.

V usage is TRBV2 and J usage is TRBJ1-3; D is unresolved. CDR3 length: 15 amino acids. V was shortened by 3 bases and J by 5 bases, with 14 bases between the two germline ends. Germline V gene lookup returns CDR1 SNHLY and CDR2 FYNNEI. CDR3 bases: TGTGCCAGCAGTGATTCACTCAACCCCCGAAACACCATATATTTT. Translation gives CASSDSLNPRNTIYF. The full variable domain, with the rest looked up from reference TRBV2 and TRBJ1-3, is EPEVTQTPSHQVTQMGQEVILRCVPISNHLYFYWYRQILGQKVEFLVSFYNNEISEKSEIFDDQFSVERPDGSNFTLKIRSTKLEDSAMYFCASSDSLNPRNTIYFGEGSWLTVV.

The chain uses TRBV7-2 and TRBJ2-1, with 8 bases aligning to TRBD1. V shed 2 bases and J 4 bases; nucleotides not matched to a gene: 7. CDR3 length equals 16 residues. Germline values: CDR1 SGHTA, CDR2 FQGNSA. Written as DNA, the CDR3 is TGTGCCAGCAGCTTAAATTTCGGACAGGGTTACAATGAGCAGTTCTTC. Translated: CASSLNFGQGYNEQFF.

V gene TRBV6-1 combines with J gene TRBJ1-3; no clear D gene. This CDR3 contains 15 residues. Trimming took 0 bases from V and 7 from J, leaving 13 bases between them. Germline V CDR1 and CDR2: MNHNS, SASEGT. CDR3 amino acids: CASSEALPFGNTIYF. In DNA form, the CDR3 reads TGTGCCAGCAGTGAAGCGCTTCCGTTTGGGAACACCATATATTTT.

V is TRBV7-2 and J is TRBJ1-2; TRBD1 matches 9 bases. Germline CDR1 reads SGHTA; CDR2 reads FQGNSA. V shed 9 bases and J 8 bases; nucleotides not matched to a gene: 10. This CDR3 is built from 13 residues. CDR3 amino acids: CASAIQGAGGYTF. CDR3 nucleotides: TGTGCCAGTGCTATACAGGGGGCGGGAGGCTACACCTTC.

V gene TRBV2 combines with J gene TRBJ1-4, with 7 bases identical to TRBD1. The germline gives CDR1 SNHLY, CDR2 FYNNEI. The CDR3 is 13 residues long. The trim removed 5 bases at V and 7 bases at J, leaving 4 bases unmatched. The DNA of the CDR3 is TGTGCCAGCAGTAGGGGGCGTACTGAAAAACTGTTTTTT. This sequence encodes CASSRGRTEKLFF.

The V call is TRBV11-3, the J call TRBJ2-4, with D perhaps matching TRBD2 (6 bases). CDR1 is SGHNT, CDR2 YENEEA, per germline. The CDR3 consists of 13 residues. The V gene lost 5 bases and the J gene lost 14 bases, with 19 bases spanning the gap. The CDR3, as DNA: TGTGCCAGCAGCCTGGGGTTGGGGGGAGAGAAGTACTTC. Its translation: CASSLGLGGEKYF.

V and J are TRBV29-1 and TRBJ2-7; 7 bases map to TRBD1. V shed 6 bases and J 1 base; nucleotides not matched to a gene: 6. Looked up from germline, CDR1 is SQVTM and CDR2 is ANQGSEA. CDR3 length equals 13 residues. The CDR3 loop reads CSVTGTVSYEQYF. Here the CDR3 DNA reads TGCAGCGTAACGGGGACAGTTTCCTACGAGCAGTACTTC.

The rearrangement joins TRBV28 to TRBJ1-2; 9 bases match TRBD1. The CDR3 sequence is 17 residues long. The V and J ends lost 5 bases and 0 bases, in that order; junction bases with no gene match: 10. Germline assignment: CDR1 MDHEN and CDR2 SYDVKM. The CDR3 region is CASSRTGTGRSNYGYTF. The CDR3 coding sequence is TGTGCCAGCAGTCGGACCGGGACAGGGAGATCTAACTATGGCTACACCTTC.

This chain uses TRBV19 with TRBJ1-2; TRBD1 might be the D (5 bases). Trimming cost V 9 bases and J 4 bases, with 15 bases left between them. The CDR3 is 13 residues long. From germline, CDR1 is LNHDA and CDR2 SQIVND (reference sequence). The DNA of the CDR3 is TGTGCCAGCCGCCGGGACGGGGTCTATGGCTACACCTTC. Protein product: CASRRDGVYGYTF.

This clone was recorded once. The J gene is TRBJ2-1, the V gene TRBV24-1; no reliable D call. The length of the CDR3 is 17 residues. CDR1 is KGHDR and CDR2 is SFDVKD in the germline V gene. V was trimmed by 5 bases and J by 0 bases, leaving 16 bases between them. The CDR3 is CATSGRPDGISYNEQFF. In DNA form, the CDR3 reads TGTGCCACCAGTGGTCGCCCCGACGGAATCTCCTACAATGAGCAGTTCTTC.

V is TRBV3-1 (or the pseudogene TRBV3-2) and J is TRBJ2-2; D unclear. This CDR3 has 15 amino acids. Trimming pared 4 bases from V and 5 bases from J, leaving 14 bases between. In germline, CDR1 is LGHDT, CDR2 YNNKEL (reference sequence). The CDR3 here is CASSRHGLDTGELFF. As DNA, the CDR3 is TGTGCCAGCAGCCGACACGGTCTTGATACCGGGGAGCTGTTTTTT.

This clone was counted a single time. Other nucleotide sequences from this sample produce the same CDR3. The CDR3 DNA reads as TGTGCCAGCAGTTTAAGGCAGAACTATGGCTACACCTTC. The encoded protein is CASSLRQNYGYTF. The chain employs TRBV12-3 or TRBV12-4 and TRBJ1-2; D gene unclear. Trimming shortened V by 2 bases and J by 2 bases, and 6 bases separated the two germline ends. The CDR3 totals 13 residues.

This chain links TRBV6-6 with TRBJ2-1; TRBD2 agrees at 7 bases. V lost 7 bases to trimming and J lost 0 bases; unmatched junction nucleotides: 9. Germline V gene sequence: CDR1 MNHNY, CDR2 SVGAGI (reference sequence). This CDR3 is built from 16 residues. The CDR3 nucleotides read TGTGCCAGCAACGTGCGGGGGAAAATCTCCTACAATGAGCAGTTCTTC. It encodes CASNVRGKISYNEQFF.

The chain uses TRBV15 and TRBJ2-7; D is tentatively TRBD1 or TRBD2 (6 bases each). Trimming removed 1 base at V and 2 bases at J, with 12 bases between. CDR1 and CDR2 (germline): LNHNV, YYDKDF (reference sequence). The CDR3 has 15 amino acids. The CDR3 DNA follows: TGTGCCACCAGCAGAGGCTGGGGGGCCACCTACGAGCAGTACTTC. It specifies CATSRGWGATYEQYF.

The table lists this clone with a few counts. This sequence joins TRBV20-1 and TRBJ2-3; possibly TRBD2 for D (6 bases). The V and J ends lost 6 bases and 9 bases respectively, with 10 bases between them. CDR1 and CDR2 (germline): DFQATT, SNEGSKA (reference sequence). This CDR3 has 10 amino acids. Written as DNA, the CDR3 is TGCAGTGCGGGGGAGGCAACGCAGTATTTT. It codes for CSAGEATQYF.

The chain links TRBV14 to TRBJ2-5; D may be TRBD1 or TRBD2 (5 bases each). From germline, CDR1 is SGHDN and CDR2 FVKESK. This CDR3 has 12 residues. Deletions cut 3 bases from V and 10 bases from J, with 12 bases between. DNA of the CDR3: TGTGCCAGCAGCCACACTGGGGGAGTCCAGTACTTC. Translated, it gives CASSHTGGVQYF.

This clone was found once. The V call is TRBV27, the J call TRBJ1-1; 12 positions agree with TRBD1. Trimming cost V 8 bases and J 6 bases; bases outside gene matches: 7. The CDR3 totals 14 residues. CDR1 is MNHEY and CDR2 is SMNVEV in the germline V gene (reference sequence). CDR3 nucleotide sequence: TGTGCCAGCGAACCGGGACAGGGGGCCTCTGAAGCTTTCTTT. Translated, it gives CASEPGQGASEAFF.

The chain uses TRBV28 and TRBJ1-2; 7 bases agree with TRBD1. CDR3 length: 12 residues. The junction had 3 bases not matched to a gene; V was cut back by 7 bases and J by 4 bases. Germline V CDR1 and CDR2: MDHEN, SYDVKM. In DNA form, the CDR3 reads TGTGCCAGCACCGGGACAGCCTATGGCTACACCTTC. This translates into CASTGTAYGYTF.

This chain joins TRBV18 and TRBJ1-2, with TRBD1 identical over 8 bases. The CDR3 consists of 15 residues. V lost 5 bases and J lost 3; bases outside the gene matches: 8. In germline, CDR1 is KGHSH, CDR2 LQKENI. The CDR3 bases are TGTGCCAGCTCAGCCCAGGGGGCGACTGACTATGGCTACACCTTC. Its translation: CASSAQGATDYGYTF.

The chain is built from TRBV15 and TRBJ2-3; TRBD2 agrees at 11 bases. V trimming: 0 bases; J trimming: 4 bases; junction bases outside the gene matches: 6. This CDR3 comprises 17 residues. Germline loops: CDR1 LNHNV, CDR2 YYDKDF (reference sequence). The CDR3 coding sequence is TGTGCCACCAGCAGAGAACTTAGCGGGGGGGGATCAGATACGCAGTATTTT. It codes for CATSRELSGGGSDTQYF.

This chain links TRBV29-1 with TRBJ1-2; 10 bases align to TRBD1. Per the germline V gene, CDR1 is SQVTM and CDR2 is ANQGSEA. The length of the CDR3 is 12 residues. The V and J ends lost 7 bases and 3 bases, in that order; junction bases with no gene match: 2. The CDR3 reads CSAGTGDYGYTF. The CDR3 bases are TGCAGCGCCGGGACAGGGGACTATGGCTACACCTTC.

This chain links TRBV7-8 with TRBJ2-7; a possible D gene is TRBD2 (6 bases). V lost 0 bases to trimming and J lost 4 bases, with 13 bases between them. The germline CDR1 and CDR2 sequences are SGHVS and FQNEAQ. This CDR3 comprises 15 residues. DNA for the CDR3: TGTGCCAGCAGCTTAGCGGAGGGTTACTGGTACGAGCAGTACTTC. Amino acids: CASSLAEGYWYEQYF.